The clone carrying this TCR beta chain came up a few times. Only in-frame clones appear in the TCRdb table, and some are missing; sequencing was by immunoSEQ multiplex PCR. The data contain approximately 58,000 clones, about 85% of them singletons. This sample was taken from a study of OX40 agonist ivuxolimab in advanced cancers. Study summary: Each dose-escalation patient presented with hepatocellular carcinoma, melanoma, renal cell or head and neck cancer.

V dropped 0 bases and J dropped 0; count of bases not matched to a gene: 7. The CDR3 spans 17 residues. CDR1 is MGHRA, CDR2 YSYEKL, per germline. Patients who had autoimmune disease history or got systemic immunosuppression were left out. This clonotype was sampled from an adult with an advanced solid tumor such as melanoma, head and neck, liver or kidney cancer. The sequenced sample was CD4+ or CD8+ T cells sorted from blood, obtained in a trial of the OX40 agonist ivuxolimab. This chain links TRBV4-1 with TRBJ1-1; 7 bases line up with TRBD1. Here the CDR3 DNA reads TGCGCCAGCAGCCAAGATCAATACAGGGGCGTGAACACTGAAGCTTTCTTT. Translating gives CASSQDQYRGVNTEAFF.